The present entry profiles one T cell receptor beta chain with its context. V was cut by 7 bases and J by 2 bases, with 3 bases left in between. The CDR3 is made up of 10 amino acids. This record comes from a study of blood T cell repertoires in COVID-19. Study details: The samples span acute and convalescent COVID-19 from the United States, Italy and Spain. PBMCs, B-cell-depleted T cells, or T cells provided the cDNA or gDNA that made up the material.

Produced via immunoSEQ multiplex PCR; TCRdb's table is partial and in-frame only. The data show 57,000 or so clones, approximately 86% seen once. The TCR was taken from a human donor in a cohort sampled during active COVID-19. The specimen was peripheral blood. This chain links TRBV12-3 or TRBV12-4 with TRBJ2-7, with D hard to call. CDR3 nucleotide sequence: TGTGCCAGCACTGCCTACGAGCAGTACTTC. It encodes CASTAYEQYF.